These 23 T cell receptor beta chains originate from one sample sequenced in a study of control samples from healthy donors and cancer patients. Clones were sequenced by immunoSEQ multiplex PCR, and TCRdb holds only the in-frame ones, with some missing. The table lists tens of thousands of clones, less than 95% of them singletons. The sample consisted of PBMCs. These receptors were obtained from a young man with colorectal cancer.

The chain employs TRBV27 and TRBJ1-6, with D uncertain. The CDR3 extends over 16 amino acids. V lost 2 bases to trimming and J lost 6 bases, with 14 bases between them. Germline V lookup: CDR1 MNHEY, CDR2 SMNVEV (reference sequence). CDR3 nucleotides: TGTGCCAGCAGTTTAGACGCGGCAGGCCGTAATTCACCCCTCCACTTT. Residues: CASSLDAAGRNSPLHF.

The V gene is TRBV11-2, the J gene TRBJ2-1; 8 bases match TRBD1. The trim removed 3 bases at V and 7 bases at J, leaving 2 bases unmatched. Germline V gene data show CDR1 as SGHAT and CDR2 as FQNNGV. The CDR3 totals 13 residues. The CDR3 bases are TGTGCCAGCAGCTTCGGACAGGGAAATGAGCAGTTCTTC. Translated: CASSFGQGNEQFF.

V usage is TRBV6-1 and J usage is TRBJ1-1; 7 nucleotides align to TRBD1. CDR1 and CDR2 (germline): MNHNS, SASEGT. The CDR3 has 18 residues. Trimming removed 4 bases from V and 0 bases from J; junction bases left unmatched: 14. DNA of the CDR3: TGTGCCAGCAGTGGGGACAGATCCTTATTTACTATGAACACTGAAGCTTTCTTT. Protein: CASSGDRSLFTMNTEAFF.

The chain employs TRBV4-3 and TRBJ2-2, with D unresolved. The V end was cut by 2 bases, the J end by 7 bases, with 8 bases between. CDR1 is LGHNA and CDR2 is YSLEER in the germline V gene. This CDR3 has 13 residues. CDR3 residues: CASSQRPFGELFF. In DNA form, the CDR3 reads TGCGCCAGCAGCCAACGTCCGTTCGGGGAGCTGTTTTTT.

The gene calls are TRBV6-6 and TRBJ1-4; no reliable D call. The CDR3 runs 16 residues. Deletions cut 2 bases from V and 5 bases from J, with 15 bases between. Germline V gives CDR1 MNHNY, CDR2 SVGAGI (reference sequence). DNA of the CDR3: TGTGCCAGCAGTTACGATCAGGTCGCGCCGAATGAAAAACTGTTTTTT. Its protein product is CASSYDQVAPNEKLFF.

The CDR3 loop is CAWSVGLGYTF. The CDR3 nucleotides read TGTGCCTGGAGTGTTGGGTTGGGCTACACCTTC. The J gene is TRBJ1-2, the V gene TRBV30; D is undetermined. Trimming left V 0 bases short and J 8 bases short, with 7 bases between. The CDR3 loop spans 11 amino acids. Germline CDR1 is GTSNPN and CDR2 is SVGIG (reference sequence).

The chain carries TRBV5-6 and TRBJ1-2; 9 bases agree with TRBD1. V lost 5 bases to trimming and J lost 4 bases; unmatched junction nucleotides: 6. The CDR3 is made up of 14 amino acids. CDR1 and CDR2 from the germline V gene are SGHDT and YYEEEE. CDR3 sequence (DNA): TGTGCCAGCAGGCCCGGGACAGGGCCCTATGGCTACACCTTC. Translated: CASRPGTGPYGYTF.

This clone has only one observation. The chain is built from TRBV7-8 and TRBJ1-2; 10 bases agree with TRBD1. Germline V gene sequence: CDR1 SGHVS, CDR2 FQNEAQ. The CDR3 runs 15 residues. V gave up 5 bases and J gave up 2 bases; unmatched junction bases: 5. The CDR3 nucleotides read TGTGCCAGCAGCCTCAAGGGACAGGGGAACTATGGCTACACCTTC. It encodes CASSLKGQGNYGYTF.

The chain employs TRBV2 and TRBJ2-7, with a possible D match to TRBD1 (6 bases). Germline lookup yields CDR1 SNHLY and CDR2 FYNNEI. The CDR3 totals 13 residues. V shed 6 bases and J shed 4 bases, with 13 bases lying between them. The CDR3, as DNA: TGTGCCAGCAGCCCGGGACACTCTTACGAGCAGTACGTC. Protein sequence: CASSPGHSYEQYV.

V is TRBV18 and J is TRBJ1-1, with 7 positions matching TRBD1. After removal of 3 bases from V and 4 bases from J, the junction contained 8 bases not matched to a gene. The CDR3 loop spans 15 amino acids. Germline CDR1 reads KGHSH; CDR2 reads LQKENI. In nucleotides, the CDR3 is TGTGCCAGCTCACCGCTCCAGACAGGGTTCACTGAAGCTTTCTTT. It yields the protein CASSPLQTGFTEAFF.

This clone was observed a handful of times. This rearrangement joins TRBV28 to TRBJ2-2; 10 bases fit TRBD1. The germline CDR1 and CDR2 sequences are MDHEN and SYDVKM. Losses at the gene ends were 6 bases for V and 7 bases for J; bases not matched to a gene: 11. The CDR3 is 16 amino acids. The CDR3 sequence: CASRFKGQGHHGELFF. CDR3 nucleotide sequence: TGTGCCAGCAGATTTAAGGGACAGGGGCATCACGGGGAGCTGTTTTTT.

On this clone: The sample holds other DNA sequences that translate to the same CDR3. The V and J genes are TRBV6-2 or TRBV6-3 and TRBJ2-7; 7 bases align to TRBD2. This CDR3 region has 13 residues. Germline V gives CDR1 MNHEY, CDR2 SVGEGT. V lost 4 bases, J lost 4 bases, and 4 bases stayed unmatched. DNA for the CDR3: TGTGCCAGCAGTTTCTCCGGGGGGTACGAGCAGTACGTC. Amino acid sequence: CASSFSGGYEQYV.

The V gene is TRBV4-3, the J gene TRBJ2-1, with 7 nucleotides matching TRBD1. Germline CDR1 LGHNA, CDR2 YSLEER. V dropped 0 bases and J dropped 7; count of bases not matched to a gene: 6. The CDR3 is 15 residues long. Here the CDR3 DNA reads TGCGCCAGCAGCCAAGATTCGCGACAGGGAAATGAGCAGTTCTTC. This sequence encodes CASSQDSRQGNEQFF.

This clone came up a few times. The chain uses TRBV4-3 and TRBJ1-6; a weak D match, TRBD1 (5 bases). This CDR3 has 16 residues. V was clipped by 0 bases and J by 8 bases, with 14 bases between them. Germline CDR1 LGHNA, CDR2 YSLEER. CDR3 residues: CASSQDRGGDDSPLHF. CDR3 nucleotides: TGCGCCAGCAGCCAAGATCGGGGGGGTGACGATTCACCCCTCCACTTT.

The CDR3 DNA reads as TGTGCCAGCGCCGTCCGGGCCACAGATACGCAGTATTTT. Protein: CASAVRATDTQYF. The chain is built from TRBV7-2 and TRBJ2-3; D gene unclear. The germline V gene encodes CDR1 SGHTA and CDR2 FQGNSA. The CDR3 has 13 amino acids. V lost 8 bases and J 2 bases, leaving 11 bases between the germline ends.

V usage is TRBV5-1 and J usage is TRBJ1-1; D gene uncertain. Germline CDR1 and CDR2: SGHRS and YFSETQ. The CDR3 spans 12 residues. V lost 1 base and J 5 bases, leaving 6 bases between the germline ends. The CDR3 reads CASSLKPTEAFF. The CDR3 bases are TGCGCCAGCAGCTTGAAGCCAACTGAAGCTTTCTTT.

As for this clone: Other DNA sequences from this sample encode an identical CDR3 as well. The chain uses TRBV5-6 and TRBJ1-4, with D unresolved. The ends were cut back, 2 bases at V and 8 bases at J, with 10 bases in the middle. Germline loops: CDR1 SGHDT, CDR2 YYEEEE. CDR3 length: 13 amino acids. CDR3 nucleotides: TGTGCCAGCAGCTTAGCGGGGAACGAAAAACTGTTTTTT. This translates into CASSLAGNEKLFF. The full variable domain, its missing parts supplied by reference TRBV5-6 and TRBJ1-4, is DAGVTQSPTHLIKTRGQQVTLRCSPKSGHDTVSWYQQALGQGPQFIFQYYEEEERQRGNFPDRFSGHQFPNYSSELNVNALLLGDSALYLCASSLAGNEKLFFGSGTQLSVL.

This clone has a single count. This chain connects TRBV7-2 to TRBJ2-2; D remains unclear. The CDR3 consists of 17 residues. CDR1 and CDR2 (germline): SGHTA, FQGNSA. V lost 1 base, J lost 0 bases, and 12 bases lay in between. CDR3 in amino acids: CASSLVRASANTGELFF. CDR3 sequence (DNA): TGTGCCAGCAGCTTAGTACGCGCCAGCGCGAACACCGGGGAGCTGTTTTTT.

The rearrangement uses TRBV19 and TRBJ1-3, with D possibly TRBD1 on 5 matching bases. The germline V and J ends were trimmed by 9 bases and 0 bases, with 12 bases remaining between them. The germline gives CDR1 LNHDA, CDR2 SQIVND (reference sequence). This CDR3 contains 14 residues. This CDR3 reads CASQTGDSGNTIYF. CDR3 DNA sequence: TGTGCCAGCCAAACAGGAGACTCTGGAAACACCATATATTTT.

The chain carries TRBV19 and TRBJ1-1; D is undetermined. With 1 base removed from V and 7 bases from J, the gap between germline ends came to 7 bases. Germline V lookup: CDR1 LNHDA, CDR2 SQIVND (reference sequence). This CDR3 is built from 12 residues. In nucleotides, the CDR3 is TGTGCCAGTAGTATAGGCTGGGGTGAAGCTTTCTTT. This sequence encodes CASSIGWGEAFF.

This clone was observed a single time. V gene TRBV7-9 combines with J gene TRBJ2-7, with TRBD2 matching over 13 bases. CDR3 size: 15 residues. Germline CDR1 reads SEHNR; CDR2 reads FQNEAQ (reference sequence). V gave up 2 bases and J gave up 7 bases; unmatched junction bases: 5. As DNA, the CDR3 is TGTGCCAGCAGCTTAACTAGCGGGGGGGAAGAGGAGCAGTACTTC. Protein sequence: CASSLTSGGEEEQYF.

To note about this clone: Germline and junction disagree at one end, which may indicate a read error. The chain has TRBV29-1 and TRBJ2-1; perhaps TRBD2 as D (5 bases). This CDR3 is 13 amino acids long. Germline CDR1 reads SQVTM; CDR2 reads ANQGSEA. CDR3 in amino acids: CSVEAGAGFEQFF. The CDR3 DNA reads TGCAGCGTCGAAGCCGGTGCGGGTTTTGAGCAGTTCTTC.

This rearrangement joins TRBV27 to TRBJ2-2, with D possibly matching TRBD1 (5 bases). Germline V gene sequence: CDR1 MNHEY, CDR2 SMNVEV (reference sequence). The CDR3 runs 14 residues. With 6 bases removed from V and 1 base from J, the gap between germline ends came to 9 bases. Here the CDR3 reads CASSLQENTGELFF. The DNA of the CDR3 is TGTGCCAGCAGCCTACAGGAGAACACCGGGGAGCTGTTTTTT.